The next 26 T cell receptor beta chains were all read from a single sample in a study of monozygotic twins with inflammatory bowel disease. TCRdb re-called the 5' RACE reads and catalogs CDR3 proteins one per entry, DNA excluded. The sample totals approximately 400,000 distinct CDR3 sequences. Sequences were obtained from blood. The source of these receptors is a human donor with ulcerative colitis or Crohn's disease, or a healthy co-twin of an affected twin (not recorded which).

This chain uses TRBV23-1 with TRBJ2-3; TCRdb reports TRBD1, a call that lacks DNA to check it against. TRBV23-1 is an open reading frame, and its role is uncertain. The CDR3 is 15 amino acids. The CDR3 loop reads CATGKLDRASDTQYF.

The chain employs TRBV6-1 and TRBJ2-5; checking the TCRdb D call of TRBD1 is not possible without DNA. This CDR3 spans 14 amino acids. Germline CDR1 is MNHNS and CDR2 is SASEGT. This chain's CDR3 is CASTTGGAQETQYF.

The chain's CDR3 is CASSYPTSYEQYF. The chain is built from TRBV6-6 and TRBJ2-7. The CDR3 extends over 13 amino acids. Germline values: CDR1 MNHNY, CDR2 SVGAGI (reference sequence).

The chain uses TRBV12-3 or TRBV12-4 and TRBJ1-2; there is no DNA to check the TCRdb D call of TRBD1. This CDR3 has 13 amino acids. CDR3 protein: CASSLGGARGYTF.

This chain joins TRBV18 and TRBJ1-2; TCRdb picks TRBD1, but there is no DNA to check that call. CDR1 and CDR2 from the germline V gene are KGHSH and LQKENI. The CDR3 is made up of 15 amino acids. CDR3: CASSPSGTGHYGYTF.

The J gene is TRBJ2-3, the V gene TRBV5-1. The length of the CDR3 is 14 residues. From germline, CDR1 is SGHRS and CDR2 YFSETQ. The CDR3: CASSLADSSDTQYF.

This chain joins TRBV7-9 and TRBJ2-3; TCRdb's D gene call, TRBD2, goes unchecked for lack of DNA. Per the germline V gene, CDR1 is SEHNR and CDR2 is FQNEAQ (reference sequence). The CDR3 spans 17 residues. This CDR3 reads CASSFDSTSGGRHTQYF.

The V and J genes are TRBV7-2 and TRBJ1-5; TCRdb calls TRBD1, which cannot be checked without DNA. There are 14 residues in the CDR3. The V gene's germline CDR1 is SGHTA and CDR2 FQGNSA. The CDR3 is CASSFEGRGQPQHF.

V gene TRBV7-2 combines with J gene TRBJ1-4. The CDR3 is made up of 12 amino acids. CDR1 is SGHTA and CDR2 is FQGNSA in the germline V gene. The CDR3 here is CASSLGNEKLFF.

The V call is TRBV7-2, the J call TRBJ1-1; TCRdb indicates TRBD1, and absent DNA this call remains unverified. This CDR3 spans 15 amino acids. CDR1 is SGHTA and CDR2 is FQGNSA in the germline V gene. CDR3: CASSRWGRGTTEAFF.

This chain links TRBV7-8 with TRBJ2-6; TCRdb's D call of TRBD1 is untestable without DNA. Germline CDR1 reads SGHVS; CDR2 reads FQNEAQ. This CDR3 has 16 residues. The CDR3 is CASSPRGETGANVLTF.

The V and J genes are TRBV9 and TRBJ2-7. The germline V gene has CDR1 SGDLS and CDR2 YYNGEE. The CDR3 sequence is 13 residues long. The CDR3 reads CASGRGSSYEQYF.

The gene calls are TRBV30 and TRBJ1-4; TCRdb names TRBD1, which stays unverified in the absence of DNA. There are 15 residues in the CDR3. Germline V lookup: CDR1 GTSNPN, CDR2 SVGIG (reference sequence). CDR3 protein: CAWSHRGHPNEKLFF.

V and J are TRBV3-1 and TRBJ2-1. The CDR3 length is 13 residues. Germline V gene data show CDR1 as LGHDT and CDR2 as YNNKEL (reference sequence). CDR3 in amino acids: CASSQPSYNEQFF.

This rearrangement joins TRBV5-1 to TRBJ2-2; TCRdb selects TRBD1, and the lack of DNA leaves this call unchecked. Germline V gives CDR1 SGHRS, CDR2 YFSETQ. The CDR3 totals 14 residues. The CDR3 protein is CASTKDRNTGELFF.

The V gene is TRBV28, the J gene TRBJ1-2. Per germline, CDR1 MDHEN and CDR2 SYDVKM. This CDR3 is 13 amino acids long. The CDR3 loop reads CATQGWRNYGYTF.

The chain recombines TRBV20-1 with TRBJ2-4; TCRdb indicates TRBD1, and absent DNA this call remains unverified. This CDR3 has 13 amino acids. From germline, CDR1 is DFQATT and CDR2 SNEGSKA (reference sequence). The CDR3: CSALSLGSTIQYF.

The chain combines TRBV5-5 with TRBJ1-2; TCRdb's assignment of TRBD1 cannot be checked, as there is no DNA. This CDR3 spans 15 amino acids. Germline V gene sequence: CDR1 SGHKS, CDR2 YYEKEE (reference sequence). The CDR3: CASSPSPGTLYGYTF.

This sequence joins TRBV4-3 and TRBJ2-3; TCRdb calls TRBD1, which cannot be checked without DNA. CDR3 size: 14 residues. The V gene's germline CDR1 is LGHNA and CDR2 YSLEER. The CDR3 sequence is CASSPRGSADTQYF.

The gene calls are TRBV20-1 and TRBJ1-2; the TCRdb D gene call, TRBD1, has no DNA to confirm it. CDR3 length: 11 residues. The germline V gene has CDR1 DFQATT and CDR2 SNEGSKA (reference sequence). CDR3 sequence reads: CLGGQDYGYTF.

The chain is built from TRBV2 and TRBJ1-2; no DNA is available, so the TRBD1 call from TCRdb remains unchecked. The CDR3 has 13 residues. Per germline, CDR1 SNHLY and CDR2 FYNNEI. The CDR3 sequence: CASSGGPGYGYTF.

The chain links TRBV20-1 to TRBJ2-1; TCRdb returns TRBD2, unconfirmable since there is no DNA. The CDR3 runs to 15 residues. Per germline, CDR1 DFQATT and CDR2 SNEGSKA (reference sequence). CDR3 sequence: CSASGVGPVVNEQFF.

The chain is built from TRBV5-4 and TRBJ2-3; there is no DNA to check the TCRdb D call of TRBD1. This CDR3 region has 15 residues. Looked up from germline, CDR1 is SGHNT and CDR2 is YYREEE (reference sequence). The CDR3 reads CASSLGGHPTDTQYF.

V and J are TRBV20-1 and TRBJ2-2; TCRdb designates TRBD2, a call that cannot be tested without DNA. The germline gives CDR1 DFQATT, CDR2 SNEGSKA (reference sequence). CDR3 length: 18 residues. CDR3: CSARGFRAGASNTGELFF.

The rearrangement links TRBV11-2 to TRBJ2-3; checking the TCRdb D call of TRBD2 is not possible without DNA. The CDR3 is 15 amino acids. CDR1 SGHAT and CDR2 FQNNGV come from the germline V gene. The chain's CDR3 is CASSLASGVADTQYF.

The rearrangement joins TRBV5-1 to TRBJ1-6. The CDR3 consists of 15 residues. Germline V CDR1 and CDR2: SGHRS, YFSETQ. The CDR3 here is CASSSGGIDNSPLHF.